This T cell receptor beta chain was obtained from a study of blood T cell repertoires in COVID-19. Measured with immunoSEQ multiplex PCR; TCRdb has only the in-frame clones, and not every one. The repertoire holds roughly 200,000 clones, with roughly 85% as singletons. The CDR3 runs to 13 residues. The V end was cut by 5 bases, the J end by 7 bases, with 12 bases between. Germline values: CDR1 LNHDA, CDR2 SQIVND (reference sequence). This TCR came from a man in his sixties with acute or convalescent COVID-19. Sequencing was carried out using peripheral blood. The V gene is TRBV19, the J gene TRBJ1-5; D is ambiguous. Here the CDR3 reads CASSVQAEQPQHF. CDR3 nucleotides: TGTGCCAGTAGTGTCCAGGCTGAGCAGCCCCAGCATTTT.